The next 28 T cell receptor beta chains were all read from a single sample in a study of T cells in tumors after PD-1 blockade. Only in-frame clones appear in the TCRdb table, and some are missing; sequencing was by immunoSEQ multiplex PCR. The table records roughly 50,000 clones, roughly 73% of them present only once. Here the sequenced sample was PBMCs, taken before anti-PD-1 treatment. The receptors originated from a human donor with basal cell carcinoma.

The chain recombines TRBV2 with TRBJ2-6, with 8 bases identical to TRBD1. Germline CDR1 SNHLY, CDR2 FYNNEI. After removal of 8 bases from V and 2 bases from J, the junction contained 5 bases not matched to a gene. CDR3 length: 15 amino acids. Here the CDR3 reads CASGQGKAGANVLTF. In nucleotides, the CDR3 is TGTGCCAGCGGACAGGGTAAAGCTGGGGCCAACGTCCTGACTTTC.

This clone occurred a few times. The chain joins TRBV2 to TRBJ1-4, with D tentatively TRBD1 (5 bases). The germline gives CDR1 SNHLY, CDR2 FYNNEI. Trimming removed 6 bases at V and 13 bases at J, with 24 bases between. This CDR3 has 15 amino acids. CDR3: CASRNPSGHYLGLFF. CDR3 in DNA: TGTGCCAGCAGGAACCCCTCGGGGCACTATTTGGGACTGTTTTTT.

This chain links TRBV9 with TRBJ1-4; perhaps TRBD1 as D (5 bases). The V gene's germline CDR1 is SGDLS and CDR2 YYNGEE. The length of the CDR3 is 14 residues. Trimming removed 4 bases at V and 5 bases at J, with 12 bases between. The CDR3 DNA follows: TGTGCCAGCAGCCCCCGGGACGGGAATGAAAAACTGTTTTTT. Protein: CASSPRDGNEKLFF. Supplemented by reference TRBV9 and TRBJ1-4, the full variable domain reads DSGVTQTPKHLITATGQRVTLRCSPRSGDLSVYWYQQSLDQGLQFLIQYYNGEERAKGNILERFSAQQFPDLHSELNLSSLELGDSALYFCASSPRDGNEKLFFGSGTQLSVL.

CDR3 in amino acids: CASSHDGGYEQYF. CDR3 coding DNA: TGCGCCAGCAGCCACGACGGGGGCTACGAGCAGTACTTC. This sequence joins TRBV4-1 and TRBJ2-7; D is perhaps TRBD2 (6 bases). Looked up from germline, CDR1 is MGHRA and CDR2 is YSYEKL. Trimming removed 3 bases at V and 3 bases at J, with 9 bases between. The CDR3 runs to 13 residues.

The chain recombines TRBV5-5 with TRBJ2-7; D is undetermined. Germline-derived CDR1 and CDR2 are SGHKS and YYEKEE (reference sequence). The CDR3 extends over 15 amino acids. Trimming left V 0 bases short and J 2 bases short, with 12 bases between. CDR3 nucleotide sequence: TGTGCCAGCAGCTTGGAATTATTTAGGGCCTACGAGCAGTACTTC. Translation: CASSLELFRAYEQYF.

The chain uses TRBV9 and TRBJ1-3; a possible D gene is TRBD1 (5 bases). CDR1 and CDR2 from the germline V gene are SGDLS and YYNGEE. The length of the CDR3 is 15 residues. With 4 bases removed from V and 4 bases from J, the gap between germline ends came to 15 bases. CDR3 in DNA: TGTGCCAGCAGCCTCGACAGTATTCGAGGAAACACCATATATTTT. Translating it yields CASSLDSIRGNTIYF.

The V gene is TRBV5-1, the J gene TRBJ2-3, with 9 bases that match TRBD1. Germline values: CDR1 SGHRS, CDR2 YFSETQ. J gave up 6 bases and V 4 bases, and 6 bases lay outside the gene matches. The CDR3 has 14 amino acids. CDR3 DNA: TGCGCCAGCAGCCTACGGGACAGGGCGGATACGCAGTATTTT. Translated, it gives CASSLRDRADTQYF.

The J gene is TRBJ1-2, the V gene TRBV2, with D possibly matching TRBD1 (5 bases). The CDR3 runs 13 residues. V lost 6 bases, J lost 3 bases, and 11 bases lay in between. Germline V CDR1 and CDR2: SNHLY, FYNNEI. CDR3 region: CASRGRGDYGYTF. The CDR3 bases are TGTGCCAGCAGGGGGAGAGGGGACTATGGCTACACCTTC.

This clone occurred a few times. The chain couples TRBV6-1 to TRBJ1-5; 8 nucleotides agree with TRBD1. The CDR3 runs 18 residues. The germline gives CDR1 MNHNS, CDR2 SASEGT. V lost 0 bases to trimming and J lost 4 bases; unmatched junction nucleotides: 11. In DNA form, the CDR3 reads TGTGCCAGCAGTGAAGCAAGGGGCAGGGGGCGAGGTAATCAGCCCCAGCATTTT. Protein: CASSEARGRGRGNQPQHF.

Only one count was recorded for this clone. The J gene is TRBJ2-1, the V gene TRBV5-1; perhaps TRBD2 as D (6 bases). V was shortened by 1 base and J by 4 bases, with 12 bases between the two germline ends. The CDR3 extends over 15 amino acids. Germline V gene data show CDR1 as SGHRS and CDR2 as YFSETQ. CDR3 sequence: CASSLSGDFYNEQFF. Here the CDR3 DNA reads TGCGCCAGCAGCTTGTCGGGGGACTTTTACAATGAGCAGTTCTTC.

This clone was counted many times. The chain uses TRBV4-2 and TRBJ1-4; D is possibly TRBD1 (6 bases). Deletions cut 2 bases from V and 5 bases from J, with 15 bases between. From germline, CDR1 is LGHNA and CDR2 YNFKEQ. The CDR3 length is 16 residues. The CDR3 coding sequence is TGTGCCAGCAGCCAATCAATGACAGGAGAAAATGAAAAACTGTTTTTT. Encoded protein: CASSQSMTGENEKLFF.

V usage is TRBV28 and J usage is TRBJ1-5; D is unclear. Per the germline V gene, CDR1 is MDHEN and CDR2 is SYDVKM. CDR3 size: 14 residues. Trimming removed 2 bases from V and 5 bases from J, with 10 bases in between. The CDR3 sequence is CASSLRSHDQPQHF. In DNA, the CDR3 is TGTGCCAGCAGTTTACGGAGTCACGATCAGCCCCAGCATTTT.

This clone was observed a few times. This chain connects TRBV28 to TRBJ1-6, with D unclear. The V gene lost 9 bases and the J gene lost 6 bases, with 12 bases spanning the gap. Germline CDR1 is MDHEN and CDR2 is SYDVKM. The CDR3 contains 13 residues. The chain's CDR3 is CARAEEINSPLHF. The CDR3 DNA sequence: TGTGCCAGGGCGGAGGAGATTAATTCACCCCTCCACTTT.

The V and J genes are TRBV24-1 and TRBJ2-1; 9 bases match TRBD2. The CDR3 loop spans 14 amino acids. CDR1 and CDR2 (germline): KGHDR, SFDVKD. V shed 6 bases and J 6 bases; nucleotides not matched to a gene: 5. CDR3 protein: CATSSGLATNEQFF. CDR3 nucleotides: TGTGCCACCAGTTCGGGACTAGCAACCAATGAGCAGTTCTTC.

This chain links TRBV5-1 with TRBJ1-6; no definite D call. CDR3 size: 17 residues. CDR1 SGHRS and CDR2 YFSETQ come from the germline V gene. V was pared by 2 bases and J by 1 base, with 13 bases between. The CDR3: CASSFDTTGSYNSPLHF. The CDR3 bases are TGCGCCAGCAGCTTTGACACTACGGGGTCCTATAATTCACCCCTCCACTTT.

This clone was found once. The chain combines TRBV14 with TRBJ1-2, with D possibly being TRBD1 (5 bases). The CDR3 is made up of 17 amino acids. CDR1 and CDR2 (germline): SGHDN, FVKESK. Trimming stripped 0 bases from V and 4 bases from J, with 18 bases between. The CDR3 nucleotides are TGTGCCAGCAGCCAAGATCGGGGGTCGGGGAGGTTCTATGGCTACACCTTC. It encodes CASSQDRGSGRFYGYTF.

This rearrangement joins TRBV12-3 or TRBV12-4 to TRBJ1-2; 8 bases agree with TRBD1. V lost 5 bases and J lost 7; bases outside the gene matches: 6. The CDR3 length is 13 residues. The CDR3 nucleotides are TGTGCCAGCAGTCAACAGGGGGTCGGTGGCTACACCTTC. Its protein product is CASSQQGVGGYTF.

The chain links TRBV12-1 to TRBJ1-5; the D call in the table, TRBD1, was not verified against the DNA. TRBV12-1 counts as a pseudogene. The CDR3 loop spans 17 amino acids. The CDR3 nucleotides are TGTGCCAGCAGCTTTGTCCGGGACAGGGTCGGGAATCAGCCCCAGCATTTT. It specifies CASSFVRDRVGNQPQHF.

This chain uses TRBV5-4 with TRBJ2-5; D call uncertain. Trimming removed 0 bases from V and 1 base from J, with 7 bases in between. The CDR3 totals 14 residues. Germline V gene data show CDR1 as SGHNT and CDR2 as YYREEE (reference sequence). CDR3 coding DNA: TGTGCCAGCAGCTTGGAGCAGACCCAAGAGACCCAGTACTTC. Translated, it gives CASSLEQTQETQYF.

In its sample, this clone was seen a few times. The V and J genes are TRBV6-5 and TRBJ1-1; D possibly corresponds to TRBD1 (6 bases). Trimming left V 0 bases short and J 0 bases short, with 11 bases between. The CDR3 is made up of 16 amino acids. Germline V gene data show CDR1 as MNHEY and CDR2 as SVGAGI. As DNA, the CDR3 is TGTGCCAGCAGTTACTCAGGGGGGAGGATGAACACTGAAGCTTTCTTT. Its protein product is CASSYSGGRMNTEAFF.

The chain recombines TRBV5-7 with TRBJ2-7; maybe TRBD2 (5 bases). TRBV5-7 is placed among ORFs of uncertain function. This CDR3 comprises 15 residues. The V and J ends lost 0 bases and 5 bases respectively, with 15 bases between them. The CDR3 DNA reads as TGTGCCAGCAGCTTGGTAAGAGGGTCAGGAGACGAGCAGTACTTC. As protein: CASSLVRGSGDEQYF.

The chain carries TRBV25-1 and TRBJ1-2; 7 bases are a match to TRBD1. Germline CDR1 MGHDK, CDR2 SYGVNS. The CDR3 runs to 13 residues. Trimming took 4 bases from V and 7 from J; bases not matched to a gene: 6. The CDR3, as DNA: TGTGCCAGCAGTGGCCAGGGGGTTGGTGGCTACACCTTC. Translated: CASSGQGVGGYTF.

The rearrangement uses TRBV21-1 and TRBJ1-6; the table's D call, TRBD1, was not checked against the DNA. TRBV21-1 is classified as a pseudogene. This CDR3 region has 17 residues. The CDR3 DNA follows: TGTGCCAGCAGCATTCCCCCCGGACAGCTCTATAATTCACCCCTCCACTTT. The encoded protein is CASSIPPGQLYNSPLHF.

This clone occurred once. This chain links TRBV7-2 with TRBJ1-1; 7 nucleotides align to TRBD1. The CDR3 has 15 residues. V trimming: 5 bases; J trimming: 0 bases; junction bases outside the gene matches: 6. CDR1 and CDR2 from the germline V gene are SGHTA and FQGNSA. Here the CDR3 reads CASSHITGVNTEAFF. The DNA of the CDR3 is TGTGCCAGCAGCCATATCACAGGGGTGAACACTGAAGCTTTCTTT.

The table lists this clone with a few counts. The CDR3, as DNA: TGTGCCAGCAGTGGGGAGCAGGGAAGAGGGCCCCAGCATTTT. It codes for CASSGEQGRGPQHF. The chain employs TRBV2 and TRBJ1-5; tentatively, D is TRBD1 (5 bases). The germline V gene encodes CDR1 SNHLY and CDR2 FYNNEI. This CDR3 contains 14 residues. V lost 4 bases and J 9 bases, leaving 16 bases between the germline ends.

This rearrangement joins TRBV9 to TRBJ2-3, with D perhaps TRBD1 or TRBD2 (6 bases each). Germline V gene sequence: CDR1 SGDLS, CDR2 YYNGEE. The CDR3 loop spans 15 amino acids. Trimming shortened V by 6 bases and J by 4 bases, and 18 bases separated the two germline ends. The CDR3: CASNLLGGQSDTQYF. The DNA of the CDR3 is TGTGCCAGCAACCTTCTGGGGGGCCAATCAGATACGCAGTATTTT.

The sample holds a few counts of this clone. The rearrangement uses TRBV28 and TRBJ1-6, with unresolved D. Deletions cut 4 bases from V and 11 bases from J, with 18 bases between. CDR3 size: 15 residues. CDR1 MDHEN and CDR2 SYDVKM come from the germline V gene. This chain's CDR3 is CASSSPTSQATPLHF. Written as DNA, the CDR3 is TGTGCCAGCAGTTCCCCGACCTCACAAGCGACACCCCTCCACTTT.

With respect to this clone: The sample carries other DNA sequences with the same CDR3. The rearrangement joins TRBV7-2 to TRBJ1-1, with unresolved D. Germline V gives CDR1 SGHTA, CDR2 FQGNSA. V lost 1 base, J lost 0 bases, and 3 bases lay in between. The CDR3 is 13 residues long. The CDR3 sequence is CASSLELNTEAFF. In nucleotides, the CDR3 is TGTGCCAGCAGCTTAGAATTGAACACTGAAGCTTTCTTT.